These T cell receptor beta chains were read from a single sample in a study of cytomegalovirus exposure and HLA in healthy donors. The table came from immunoSEQ multiplex PCR; TCRdb's copy has only in-frame clones and leaves some out. The sample records some 200,000 clones, around 79% being singletons. The sequenced material came from PBMCs. All receptors derive from a girl aged 2 to 9 in good health and CMV-seronegative. The CDR3 runs from the conserved cysteine through the conserved F or W. D genes are given only for firm matches. Size is stated for part of the rows, as once, few or many counts, or as a class when the clone is expanded.

v_call	clone_size	j_call	d_call	cdr3_aa	cdr3_nt
TRBV29-1	.	TRBJ2-7	TRBD1	CSARTGVSYEQYF	TGCAGCGCAAGGACAGGGGTGTCCTACGAGCAGTACTTC
TRBV6-1	.	TRBJ2-6	TRBD1	CASSELPGQGTSGANVLTF	TGTGCCAGCAGTGAGCTACCGGGACAGGGGACGTCTGGGGCCAACGTCCTGACTTTC
TRBV10-2	.	TRBJ1-4	.	CASSPGHIATNEKLFF	TGCGCCAGCAGCCCCGGACACATCGCAACTAATGAAAAACTGTTTTTT
TRBV6-5	.	TRBJ1-2	TRBD1	CASTPGGSYGYTF	TGTGCCAGCACCCCAGGGGGAAGCTATGGCTACACCTTC
TRBV6-1	few	TRBJ2-3	.	CASSVGSRADTQYF	TGTGCCAGCAGTGTAGGGAGTAGGGCAGATACGCAGTATTTT
TRBV28	.	TRBJ2-3	.	CASTPLQATDTQYF	TGTGCCAGCACCCCCCTCCAGGCCACAGATACGCAGTATTTT
TRBV9	.	TRBJ2-3	.	CASSGGGRGDTQYF	TGTGCCAGCAGCGGAGGGGGACGAGGAGATACGCAGTATTTT
TRBV4-1	.	TRBJ1-4	.	CASSQTRQTEKLFF	TGCGCCAGCAGCCAGACTCGACAGACAGAAAAACTGTTTTTT
TRBV2	.	TRBJ1-2	TRBD1	CASRGRARDRPISNYGYTF	TGTGCCAGCAGAGGAAGGGCTAGGGACAGGCCCATTTCTAACTATGGCTACACCTTC
TRBV7-9	few	TRBJ2-4	.	CASSLDGGANIQYF	TGTGCCAGCAGCTTAGATGGGGGCGCAAACATTCAGTACTTC
TRBV7-3	.	TRBJ1-6	TRBD1	CASSYHRGNNSPLHF	TGTGCCAGCAGCTACCACAGGGGGAATAATTCACCCCTCCACTTT
TRBV7-9	.	TRBJ1-2	TRBD1	CASSLQGARGYTF	TGTGCCAGCAGCTTACAGGGGGCACGAGGCTACACCTTC
TRBV29-1	once	TRBJ2-7	.	CSASFGETNGQYF	TGCAGCGCCTCATTTGGAGAGACGAATGGGCAGTACTTC
TRBV27	few	TRBJ1-2	TRBD1	CASSARTGGDYGYTF	TGTGCCAGCAGTGCCCGGACAGGGGGCGACTATGGCTACACCTTC
TRBV5-1	.	TRBJ2-7	.	CASSLEGRTYEQYF	TGCGCCAGCAGCTTAGAGGGTCGCACCTACGAGCAGTACTTC
TRBV5-1	.	TRBJ1-4	.	CASSFSPRQAATNEKLFF	TGCGCCAGCAGCTTTTCTCCAAGACAGGCCGCAACTAATGAAAAACTGTTTTTT
TRBV5-1	.	TRBJ2-3	.	CASSLVMRTSTDTQYF	TGCGCCAGCAGCTTGGTTATGCGGACTAGCACAGATACGCAGTATTTT
TRBV6-6	.	TRBJ1-4	TRBD1	CASSQGQKATNEKLFF	TGTGCCAGCAGCCAGGGACAGAAAGCAACTAATGAAAAACTGTTTTTT
TRBV4-1	.	TRBJ2-7	TRBD1	CASSLGQGTSEQYF	TGCGCCAGCAGCCTGGGACAGGGGACGAGCGAGCAGTACTTC
TRBV5-6	.	TRBJ1-1	.	CASSLVRGTEAFF	TGTGCCAGCAGCTTGGTACGGGGCACTGAAGCTTTCTTT
TRBV7-8	few	TRBJ2-2	.	CASSLEGAGELFF	TGTGCCAGCAGCTTAGAGGGGGCCGGGGAGCTGTTTTTT
TRBV9	.	TRBJ2-2	.	CASSVQGSGVSTGELFF	TGTGCCAGCAGCGTCCAGGGGAGCGGCGTCAGCACCGGGGAGCTGTTTTTT
TRBV19	.	TRBJ1-1	.	CASNHRGTEAFF	TGTGCCAGTAATCATAGGGGGACTGAAGCTTTCTTT
TRBV5-1	.	TRBJ1-6	TRBD1	CASSPDGQGNSPLHF	TGCGCCAGCAGCCCTGACGGACAGGGAAATTCACCCCTCCACTTT
TRBV11-1	.	TRBJ2-3	.	CASIQGSGEGADTQYF	TGTGCCAGCATCCAGGGGTCCGGGGAGGGTGCAGATACGCAGTATTTT
TRBV6-5	.	TRBJ2-1	TRBD2	CASSYTSGSYNEQFF	TGTGCCAGCAGTTACACTAGCGGGTCTTACAATGAGCAGTTCTTC
TRBV7-7	.	TRBJ2-5	.	CASSRAGVPQETQYF	TGTGCCAGCAGCCGCGCCGGGGTGCCCCAAGAGACCCAGTACTTC
TRBV14	.	TRBJ1-1	TRBD1	CASSPPGQLNTEAFF	TGTGCCAGCAGCCCCCCGGGACAGTTGAACACTGAAGCTTTCTTT
TRBV6-6	.	TRBJ2-7	.	CASSYRSGLAQYF	TGTGCCAGCAGTTATCGGTCGGGGTTGGCGCAGTACTTC
TRBV5-6	.	TRBJ2-7	.	CASSTGTFRDEQYF	TGTGCCAGCAGCACCGGGACATTCCGGGACGAGCAGTACTTC
TRBV6-5	.	TRBJ2-2	TRBD1	CASRGQGAGGELFF	TGTGCCAGCAGGGGACAGGGGGCGGGCGGGGAGCTGTTTTTT
TRBV5-4	.	TRBJ2-7	TRBD1	CASSAGQGYSYEQYF	TGTGCCAGCAGCGCCGGACAGGGATATTCCTACGAGCAGTACTTC
TRBV30	.	TRBJ2-1	.	CAWSGDSYNEQFF	TGTGCCTGGAGTGGTGACAGCTACAATGAGCAGTTCTTC
TRBV7-8	.	TRBJ1-6	.	CASSLHSSYNSPLHF	TGTGCCAGCAGCTTACACAGTTCCTATAATTCACCCCTCCACTTT
TRBV6-5	.	TRBJ2-1	TRBD2	CASKNGGEAYNEQFF	TGTGCCAGCAAAAACGGGGGGGAGGCCTACAATGAGCAGTTCTTC
TRBV2	.	TRBJ1-1	.	CASSEGARGNTEAFF	TGTGCCAGCAGTGAAGGAGCAAGGGGGAACACTGAAGCTTTCTTT
TRBV7-9	.	TRBJ1-1	TRBD1	CASSSQGANTEAFF	TGTGCCAGCAGCTCACAGGGGGCCAACACTGAAGCTTTCTTT
TRBV6-5	.	TRBJ1-2	TRBD1	CASRTDRGYDYGYTF	TGTGCCAGCAGGACAGACAGGGGTTATGACTATGGCTACACCTTC
TRBV30	.	TRBJ2-2	TRBD2	CAGRWGGYTGELFF	TGTGCCGGTCGGTGGGGGGGGTACACCGGGGAGCTGTTTTTT
TRBV6-5	few	TRBJ2-7	TRBD1	CASSLTGQRSYEQYF	TGTGCCAGCAGTTTAACGGGACAGAGGTCCTACGAGCAGTACTTC
TRBV7-9	.	TRBJ2-2	TRBD2	CASSSPAGAYTGELFF	TGTGCCAGCAGCTCTCCAGCGGGGGCCTACACCGGGGAGCTGTTTTTT
TRBV7-5	.	TRBJ1-5	.	CARSHNQSQHF	TGTGCCAGAAGCCACAATCAGTCCCAGCATTTT
TRBV9	.	TRBJ1-4	.	CASSVQGLGEKLFF	TGTGCCAGCAGCGTCCAGGGGCTGGGGGAAAAACTGTTTTTT
TRBV6-5	.	TRBJ2-7	.	CASGGAGASWEQYF	TGTGCCAGCGGGGGGGCTGGGGCGAGTTGGGAGCAGTACTTC
TRBV7-6	.	TRBJ2-3	.	CASSLSQGTDTQYF	TGTGCCAGCAGCTTAAGCCAGGGAACAGATACGCAGTATTTT
TRBV11-2	.	TRBJ2-4	.	CASSLRDRLNIQYF	TGTGCCAGCAGCTTACGAGACAGGTTGAACATTCAGTACTTC
TRBV7-9	.	TRBJ1-4	.	CASSLGGQVNEKLFF	TGTGCCAGCAGCTTGGGCGGGCAGGTTAATGAAAAACTGTTTTTT
TRBV25-1	few	TRBJ2-3	TRBD2	CASSESGGLGLTDTQYF	TGTGCCAGCAGTGAATCTGGCGGACTAGGGTTAACAGATACGCAGTATTTT
TRBV6-1	few	TRBJ2-3	TRBD2	CASSERAGGADTQYF	TGTGCCAGCAGTGAACGGGCGGGAGGGGCAGATACGCAGTATTTT
TRBV18	.	TRBJ1-6	.	CASSPGGDNSPLHF	TGTGCCAGCTCACCAGGGGGCGATAATTCACCCCTCCACTTT